The entry that follows covers one T cell receptor (beta chain) sequence. Its target is unknown. Using immunoSEQ multiplex PCR, the repertoire was profiled, and TCRdb retains in-frame clones only, with some absent. This table has roughly 2.6 million clones, about 92% appearing once. The entry originates in a study of shared clonotypes between healthy human individuals. Study as a whole: Each donor's CD8 memory used one plate, CD8 naive two, each CD4 subset three. The study's findings and limits: All-four-donor shared clonotypes had higher generation probabilities than non-shared clonotypes did.

CDR3 length equals 15 residues. CDR1 and CDR2 (germline): MNHEY, SVGAGI. The V gene lost 6 bases and the J gene lost 2 bases, with 13 bases spanning the gap. The donors were adults (healthy and HIV-negative) with no recent acute infections or vaccinations. This receptor was taken from a man between 18 and 35 years old in good health. The chain uses TRBV6-5 and TRBJ2-2, with a weak D call TRBD2 (6 bases). Sequencing was performed on naive CD4+ T cells sorted from blood. The sample's subset: CD45RA+ positively selected. CDR3 sequence (DNA): TGTGCCAGCAGGTCAGGAGGGATCAACACCGGGGAGCTGTTTTTT. It codes for CASRSGGINTGELFF.